Here is one T cell receptor beta chain with its context. Its antigen is currently unknown. One junction end disagrees with the germline gene, perhaps due to a read error. Though nominally healthy at sampling, donors likely had unrecorded immune exposures. Germline CDR1 is MNHEY and CDR2 is SVGAGI. The CDR3 is made up of 13 amino acids. The record originates from a study of cytomegalovirus exposure and HLA in healthy donors. In the study overall: Researchers previously reported finding roughly 120 million unique TCR beta sequences from 170 million or so T cells. Study results and caveats: HLA alleles showed associations with approximately 15,000 TCR beta sequences in a later analysis, at a 0.05 false discovery rate. Most TCR beta V segments were productive about 90% or about 30% of the time in an earlier analysis.

The PCR was carried out with 60 Vbeta primers and 13 Jbeta primers. Profiled with immunoSEQ multiplex PCR; TCRdb holds only in-frame clones, not every one. This sample has about 130,000 clones, with 81% found just once. The sequencing input was PBMCs. The source of this sequence is a man aged 18 to 30 in good health and CMV-seronegative. V is TRBV6-5 and J is TRBJ1-5; D might be TRBD1 (5 bases). Here the CDR3 reads CASSLSRGEVLNF. The DNA for the CDR3 is TGTGCCAGCAGTCTTTCCCGGGGGGAGGTCTTGAATTTT.